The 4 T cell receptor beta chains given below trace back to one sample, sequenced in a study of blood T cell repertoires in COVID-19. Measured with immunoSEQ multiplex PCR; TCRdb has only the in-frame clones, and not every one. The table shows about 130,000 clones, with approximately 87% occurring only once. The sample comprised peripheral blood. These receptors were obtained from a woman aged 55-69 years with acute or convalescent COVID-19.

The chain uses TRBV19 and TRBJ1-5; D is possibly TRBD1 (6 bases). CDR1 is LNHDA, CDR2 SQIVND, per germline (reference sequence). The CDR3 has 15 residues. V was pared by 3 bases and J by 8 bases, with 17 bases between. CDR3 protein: CASSINLAGAKPQHF. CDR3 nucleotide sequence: TGTGCCAGTAGTATTAATCTGGCAGGGGCAAAGCCCCAGCATTTT.

The CDR3 region is CASSVGSSGISGNTIYF. The CDR3 nucleotides read TGTGCCAGCAGCGTAGGTTCATCCGGGATCTCTGGAAACACCATATATTTT. V and J are TRBV9 and TRBJ1-3, with no clear D. The germline gives CDR1 SGDLS, CDR2 YYNGEE. V gave up 0 bases and J gave up 0 bases, with 13 bases separating them. The CDR3 totals 17 residues.

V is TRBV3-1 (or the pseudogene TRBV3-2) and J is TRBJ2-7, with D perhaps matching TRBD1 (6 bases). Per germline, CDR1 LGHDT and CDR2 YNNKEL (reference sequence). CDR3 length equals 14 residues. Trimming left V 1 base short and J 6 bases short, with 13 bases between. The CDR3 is CASSQGTGNGEQYF. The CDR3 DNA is TGTGCCAGCAGCCAAGGAACAGGGAATGGCGAGCAGTACTTC.

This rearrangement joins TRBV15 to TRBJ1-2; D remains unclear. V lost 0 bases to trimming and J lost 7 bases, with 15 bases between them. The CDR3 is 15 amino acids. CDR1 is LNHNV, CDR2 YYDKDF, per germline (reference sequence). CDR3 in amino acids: CATSRDRPEEGGYTF. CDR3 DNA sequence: TGTGCCACCAGCAGAGATCGCCCGGAGGAGGGTGGCTACACCTTC. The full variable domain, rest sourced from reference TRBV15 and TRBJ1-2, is DAMVIQNPRYQVTQFGKPVTLSCSQTLNHNVMYWYQQKSSQAPKLLFHYYDKDFNNEADTPDNFQSRRPNTSFCFLDIRSPGLGDTAMYLCATSRDRPEEGGYTFGSGTRLTVV.